Presented here are 5 T cell receptor beta chains from one specimen sequenced in a study of blood T cell repertoires in COVID-19. The table came from immunoSEQ multiplex PCR; TCRdb's copy has only in-frame clones and leaves some out. The table includes 110,000 or so clones, around four fifths detected once. Sequenced sample: peripheral blood. Source of these receptors: a woman aged 70 to 79 with acute or convalescent COVID-19.

This rearrangement joins TRBV6-2 or TRBV6-3 to TRBJ1-4; D may be TRBD1 (5 bases). Looked up from germline, CDR1 is MNHEY and CDR2 is SVGEGT. V shed 5 bases and J shed 7 bases, with 14 bases lying between them. The length of the CDR3 is 14 residues. The CDR3 DNA is TGTGCCAGCAGTGACCGACGGGGGATTGAAAAACTGTTTTTT. Encoded protein: CASSDRRGIEKLFF.

This clone was detected once. CDR3 amino acids: CATSRDNSGYETQYF. The CDR3 bases are TGTGCCACCAGCAGAGACAACTCGGGTTATGAGACCCAGTACTTC. This rearrangement joins TRBV15 to TRBJ2-5; D gene uncertain. The CDR3 extends over 15 amino acids. Trimming left V 0 bases short and J 5 bases short, with 13 bases between. CDR1 and CDR2 from the germline V gene are LNHNV and YYDKDF (reference sequence).

This clone was seen a single time. The chain links TRBV28 to TRBJ2-2, with 8 nucleotides matching TRBD2. In germline, CDR1 is MDHEN, CDR2 SYDVKM. V lost 6 bases, J lost 0 bases, and 6 bases stayed unmatched. The CDR3 sequence is 16 residues long. The CDR3 sequence is CASSLLAETNTGELFF. DNA for the CDR3: TGTGCCAGCAGCCTACTAGCGGAAACGAACACCGGGGAGCTGTTTTTT.

The genes are TRBV2 and TRBJ1-5, with TRBD1 matching 8 bases. The CDR3 is 14 residues long. Looked up from germline, CDR1 is SNHLY and CDR2 is FYNNEI. V lost 4 bases and J lost 6; bases outside the gene matches: 5. CDR3 bases: TGTGCCAGCAGTGCCCAGGGGGCAGGTCAGCCCCAGCATTTT. This sequence encodes CASSAQGAGQPQHF.

The chain links TRBV19 to TRBJ1-2; TRBD1 matches 7 bases. Germline V gene lookup returns CDR1 LNHDA and CDR2 SQIVND (reference sequence). V lost 3 bases to trimming and J lost 7 bases; unmatched junction nucleotides: 8. The CDR3 length is 14 residues. DNA for the CDR3: TGTGCCAGTAGTATCGACAGGGTCCTAGGTGGCTACACCTTC. It encodes CASSIDRVLGGYTF.